This T cell receptor beta chain was profiled in a study of T cells in Graves' hyperthyroidism and ophthalmopathy. In this sample, this clonotype turned up a few times. Its antigen is unknown. Notes on the study in general: Most expanded thyroid clonotypes above 0.001 also appeared in blood. Before onset, ophthalmopathy was predicted by the model a median around 6.2 months earlier. By a 13 V-J model, ophthalmopathy was set apart from stable hyperthyroidism.

Germline CDR1 is MGHDK and CDR2 is SYGVNS. There are 12 residues in the CDR3. The ends were cut back, 6 bases at V and 4 bases at J, with 9 bases in the middle. Template material for amplifying TCR beta CDR3 regions consisted of RNA transcripts. An initial round of RT-PCR targeting the TCR CDR3 relied on the HTBI primer set. TCRdb re-derived calls from the multiplex PCR reads in MiXCR, one entry per CDR3 protein. The sample carries around 340,000 distinct CDR3 sequences, 21% recorded once. This sequence originates from a woman in her fifties or sixties with Graves' hyperthyroidism. This chain uses TRBV25-1 with TRBJ1-2; the D gene is possibly TRBD1 (5 bases). The sequencing input was blood. The CDR3 DNA reads as TGTGCCAGCAGGGGAGGGACCTATGGCTACACCTTC. Amino acids: CASRGGTYGYTF.